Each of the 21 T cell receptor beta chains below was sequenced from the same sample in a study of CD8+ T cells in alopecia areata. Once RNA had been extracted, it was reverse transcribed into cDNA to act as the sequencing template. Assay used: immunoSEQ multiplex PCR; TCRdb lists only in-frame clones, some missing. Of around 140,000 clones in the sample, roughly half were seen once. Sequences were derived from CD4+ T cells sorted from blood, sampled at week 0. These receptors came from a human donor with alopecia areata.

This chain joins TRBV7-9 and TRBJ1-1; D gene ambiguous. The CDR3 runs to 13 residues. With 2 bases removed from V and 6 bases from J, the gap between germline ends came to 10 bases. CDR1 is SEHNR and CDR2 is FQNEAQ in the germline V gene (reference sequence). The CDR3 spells CASSLRGEPEAFF. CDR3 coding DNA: TGTGCCAGCAGCTTACGTGGGGAACCTGAAGCTTTCTTT.

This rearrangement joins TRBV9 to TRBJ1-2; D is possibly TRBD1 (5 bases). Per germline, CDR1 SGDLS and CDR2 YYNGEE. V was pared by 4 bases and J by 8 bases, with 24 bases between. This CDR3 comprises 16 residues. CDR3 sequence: CASSPQIRDLGEGYTF. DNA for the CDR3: TGTGCCAGCAGCCCACAGATACGGGACTTGGGGGAGGGCTACACCTTC.

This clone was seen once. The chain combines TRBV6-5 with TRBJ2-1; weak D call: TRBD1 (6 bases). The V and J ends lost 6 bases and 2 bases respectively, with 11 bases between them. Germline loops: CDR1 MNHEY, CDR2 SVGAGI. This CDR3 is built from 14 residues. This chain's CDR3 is CASRNRVPYNEQFF. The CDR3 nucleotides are TGTGCCAGCAGGAACAGGGTACCCTACAATGAGCAGTTCTTC.

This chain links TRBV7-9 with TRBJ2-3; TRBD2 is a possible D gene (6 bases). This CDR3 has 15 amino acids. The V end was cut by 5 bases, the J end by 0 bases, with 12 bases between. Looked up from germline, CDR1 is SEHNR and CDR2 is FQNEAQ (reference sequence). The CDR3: CASSLGLGSTDTQYF. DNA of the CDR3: TGTGCCAGCAGCCTGGGACTGGGAAGCACAGATACGCAGTATTTT.

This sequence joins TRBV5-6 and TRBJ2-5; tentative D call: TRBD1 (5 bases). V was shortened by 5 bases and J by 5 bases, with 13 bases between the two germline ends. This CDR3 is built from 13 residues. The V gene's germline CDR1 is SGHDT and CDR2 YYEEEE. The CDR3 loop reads CASRRQYKETQYF. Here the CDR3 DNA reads TGTGCCAGCAGAAGACAGTATAAGGAGACCCAGTACTTC.

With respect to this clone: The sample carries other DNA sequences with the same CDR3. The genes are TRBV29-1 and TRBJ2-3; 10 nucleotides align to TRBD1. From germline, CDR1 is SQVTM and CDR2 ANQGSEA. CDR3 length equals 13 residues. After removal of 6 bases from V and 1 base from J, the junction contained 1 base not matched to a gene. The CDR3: CSVGTGGTDTQYF. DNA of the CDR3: TGCAGCGTCGGGACAGGGGGCACAGATACGCAGTATTTT.

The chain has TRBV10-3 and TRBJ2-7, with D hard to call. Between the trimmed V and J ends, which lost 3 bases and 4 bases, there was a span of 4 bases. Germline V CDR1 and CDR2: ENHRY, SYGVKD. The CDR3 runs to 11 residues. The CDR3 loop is CAISELYEQYF. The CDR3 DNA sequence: TGTGCCATCAGTGAATTATACGAGCAGTACTTC.

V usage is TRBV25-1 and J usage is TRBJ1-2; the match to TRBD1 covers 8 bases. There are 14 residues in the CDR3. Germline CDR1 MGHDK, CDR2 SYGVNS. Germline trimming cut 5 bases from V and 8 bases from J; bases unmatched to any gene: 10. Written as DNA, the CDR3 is TGTGCCAGCAGTCTAACCGGGACAGGACACGGCTACACCTTC. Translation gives CASSLTGTGHGYTF.

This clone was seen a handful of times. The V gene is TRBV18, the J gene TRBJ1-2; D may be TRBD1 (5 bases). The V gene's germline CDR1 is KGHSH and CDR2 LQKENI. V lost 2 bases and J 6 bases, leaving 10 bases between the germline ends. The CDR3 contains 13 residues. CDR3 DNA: TGTGCCAGCTCACCAGGCCAGGGCAATGGCTACACCTTC. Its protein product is CASSPGQGNGYTF.

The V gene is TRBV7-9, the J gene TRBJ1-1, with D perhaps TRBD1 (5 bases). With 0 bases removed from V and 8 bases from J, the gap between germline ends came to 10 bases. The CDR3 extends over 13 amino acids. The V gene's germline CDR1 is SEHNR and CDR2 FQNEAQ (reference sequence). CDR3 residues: CASSLAGALEAFF. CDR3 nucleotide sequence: TGTGCCAGCAGCTTAGCAGGGGCCCTCGAAGCTTTCTTT. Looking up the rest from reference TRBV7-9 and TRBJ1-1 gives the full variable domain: DTGVSQNPRHKITKRGQNVTFRCDPISEHNRLYWYRQTLGQGPEFLTYFQNEAQLEKSRLLSDRFSAERPKGSFSTLEIQRTEQGDSAMYLCASSLAGALEAFFGQGTRLTVV.

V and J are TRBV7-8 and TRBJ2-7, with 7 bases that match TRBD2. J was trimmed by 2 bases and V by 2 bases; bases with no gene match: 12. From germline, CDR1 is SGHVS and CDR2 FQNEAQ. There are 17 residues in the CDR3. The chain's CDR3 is CASSLSPRGTKTYEQYF. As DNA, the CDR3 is TGTGCCAGCAGCTTATCGCCTCGGGGGACTAAGACCTACGAGCAGTACTTC.

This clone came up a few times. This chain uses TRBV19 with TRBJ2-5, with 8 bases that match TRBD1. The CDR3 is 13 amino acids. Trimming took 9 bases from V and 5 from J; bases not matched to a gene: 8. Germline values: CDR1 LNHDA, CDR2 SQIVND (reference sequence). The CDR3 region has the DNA TGTGCCAGCGCGACAGGGGAGGCGGAGACCCAGTACTTC. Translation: CASATGEAETQYF.

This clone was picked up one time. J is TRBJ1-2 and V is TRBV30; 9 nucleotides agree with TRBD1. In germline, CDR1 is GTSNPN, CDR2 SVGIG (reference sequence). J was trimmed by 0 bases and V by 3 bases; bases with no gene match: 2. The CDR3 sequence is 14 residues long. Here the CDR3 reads CAWRRTGANYGYTF. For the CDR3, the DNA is TGTGCCTGGAGGAGGACAGGGGCTAACTATGGCTACACCTTC.

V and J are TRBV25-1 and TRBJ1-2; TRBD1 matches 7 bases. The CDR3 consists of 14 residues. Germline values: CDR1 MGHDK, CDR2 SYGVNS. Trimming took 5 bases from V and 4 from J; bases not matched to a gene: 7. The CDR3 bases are TGTGCCAGCAGTTTCCAGGGGGGTTCCTATGGCTACACCTTC. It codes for CASSFQGGSYGYTF.

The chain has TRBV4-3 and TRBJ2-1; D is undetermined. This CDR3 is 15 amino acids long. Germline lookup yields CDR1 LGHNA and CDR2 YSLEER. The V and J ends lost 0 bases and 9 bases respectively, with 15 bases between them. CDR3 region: CASSQDPIRPGEQFF. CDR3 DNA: TGCGCCAGCAGCCAAGATCCCATCCGACCGGGTGAGCAGTTCTTC.

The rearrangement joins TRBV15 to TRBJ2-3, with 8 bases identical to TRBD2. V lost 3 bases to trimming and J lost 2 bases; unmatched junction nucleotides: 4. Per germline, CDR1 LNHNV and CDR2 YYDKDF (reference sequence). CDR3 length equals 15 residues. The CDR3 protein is CATSRTSEYTDTQYF. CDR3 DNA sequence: TGTGCCACCAGCAGGACTAGCGAATACACAGATACGCAGTATTTT.

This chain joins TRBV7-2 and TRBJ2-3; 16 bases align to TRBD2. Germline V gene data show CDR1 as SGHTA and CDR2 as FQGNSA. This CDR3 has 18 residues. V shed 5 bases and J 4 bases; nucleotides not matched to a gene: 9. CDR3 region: CASSAGLAGGPRADTQYF. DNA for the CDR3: TGTGCCAGCAGCGCGGGACTAGCGGGAGGGCCGAGGGCAGATACGCAGTATTTT.

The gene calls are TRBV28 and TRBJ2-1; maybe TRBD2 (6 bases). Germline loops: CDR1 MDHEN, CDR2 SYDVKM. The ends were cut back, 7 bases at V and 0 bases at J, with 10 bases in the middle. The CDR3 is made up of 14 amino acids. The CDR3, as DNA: TGTGCCAGCAAAACAGCGGGCTCCTACAATGAGCAGTTCTTC. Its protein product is CASKTAGSYNEQFF.

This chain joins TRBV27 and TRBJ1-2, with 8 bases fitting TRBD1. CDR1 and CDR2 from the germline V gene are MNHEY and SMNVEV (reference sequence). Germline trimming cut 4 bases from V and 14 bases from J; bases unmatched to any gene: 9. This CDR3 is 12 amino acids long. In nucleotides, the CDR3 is TGTGCCAGCAGTTCCACCGGACAGGGACAAACCTTC. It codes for CASSSTGQGQTF.

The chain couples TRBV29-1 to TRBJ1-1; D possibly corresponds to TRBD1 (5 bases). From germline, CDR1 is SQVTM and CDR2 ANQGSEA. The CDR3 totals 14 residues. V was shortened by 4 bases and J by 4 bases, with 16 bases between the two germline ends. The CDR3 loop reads CSVVGRQGVTEAFF. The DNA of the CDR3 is TGCAGCGTTGTGGGGCGGCAGGGTGTCACTGAAGCTTTCTTT.

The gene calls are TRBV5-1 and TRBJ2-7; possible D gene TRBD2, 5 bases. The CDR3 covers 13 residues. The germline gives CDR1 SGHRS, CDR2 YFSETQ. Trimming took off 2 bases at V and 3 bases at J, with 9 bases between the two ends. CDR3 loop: CASSLAVGYEQYF. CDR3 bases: TGCGCCAGCAGCTTAGCGGTCGGCTACGAGCAGTACTTC.